This record looks at one TCR beta chain sequence and its context. Its specificity is unknown. This record comes from a study of T cells in Graves' hyperthyroidism and ophthalmopathy. Germline loops: CDR1 SEHNR, CDR2 FQNEAQ (reference sequence). The CDR3 totals 15 residues. J was trimmed by 2 bases and V by 5 bases; bases with no gene match: 4. General observations from the study: Researchers found most expanded thyroid clonotypes above 0.001 in blood as well.

It was RNA transcripts that yielded the amplified TCR beta CDR3 regions. The TCR CDR3 first-round RT-PCR relied on the HTBI primer set. TCRdb redid the calling of the multiplex PCR reads with MiXCR, one entry per CDR3 protein. Of about 420,000 distinct CDR3 sequences in the sample, about a sixth are singletons; the top ten hold around an eighth. Absent ophthalmopathy progression within 18 months defined stable Graves' hyperthyroidism. Patients were aged 18 to 65, had disease duration under 2 months, and had newly diagnosed hyperthyroidism. Diagnosis rested on symptoms, serum thyroxine and TRAb, thyroid ultrasound, and orbital computed tomography.

This chain uses TRBV7-9 with TRBJ2-2; 8 bases are shared with TRBD2. The origin of this receptor is a woman aged 18-29 years with Graves' hyperthyroidism. Sequencing used blood. Here the CDR3 reads CASSRGGPNTGELFF. As DNA, the CDR3 is TGTGCCAGCAGCCGCGGGGGGCCAAACACCGGGGAGCTGTTTTTT.